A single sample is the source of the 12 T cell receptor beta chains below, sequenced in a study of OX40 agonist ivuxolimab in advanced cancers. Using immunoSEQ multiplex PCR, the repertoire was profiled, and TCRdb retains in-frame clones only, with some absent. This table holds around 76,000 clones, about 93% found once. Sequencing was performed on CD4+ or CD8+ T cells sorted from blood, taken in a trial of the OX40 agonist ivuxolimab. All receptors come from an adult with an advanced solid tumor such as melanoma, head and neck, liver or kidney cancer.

The CDR3: CASSLGSAGWGDTQYF. Written as DNA, the CDR3 is TGTGCCAGCAGCTTAGGCTCGGCAGGGTGGGGCGATACGCAGTATTTT. The rearrangement uses TRBV7-2 and TRBJ2-3; TRBD1 might be the D (5 bases). CDR3 size: 16 residues. Germline CDR1 SGHTA, CDR2 FQGNSA. The germline V and J ends were trimmed by 1 base and 6 bases, with 17 bases remaining between them.

For the CDR3, the DNA is TGCGCCAGCAGCCCCCCTCAGGCTATTCAGCCCCAGCATTTT. This codes for CASSPPQAIQPQHF. The chain has TRBV4-1 and TRBJ1-5; D gene unclear. Trimming stripped 4 bases from V and 6 bases from J, with 13 bases between. The germline CDR1 and CDR2 sequences are MGHRA and YSYEKL. The CDR3 length is 14 residues.

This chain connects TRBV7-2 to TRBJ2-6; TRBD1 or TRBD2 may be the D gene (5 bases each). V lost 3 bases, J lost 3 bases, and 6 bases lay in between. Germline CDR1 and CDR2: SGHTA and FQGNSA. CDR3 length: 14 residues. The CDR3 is CASSLGVGANVLTF. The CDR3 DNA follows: TGTGCCAGCAGCTTGGGGGTTGGGGCCAACGTCCTGACTTTC.

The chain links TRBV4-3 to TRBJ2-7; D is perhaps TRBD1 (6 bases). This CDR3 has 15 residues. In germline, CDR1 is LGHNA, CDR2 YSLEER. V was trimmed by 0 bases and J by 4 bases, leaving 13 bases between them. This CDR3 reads CASSQDRGQGYEQYF. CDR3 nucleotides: TGCGCCAGCAGCCAAGATCGGGGCCAGGGGTACGAGCAGTACTTC.

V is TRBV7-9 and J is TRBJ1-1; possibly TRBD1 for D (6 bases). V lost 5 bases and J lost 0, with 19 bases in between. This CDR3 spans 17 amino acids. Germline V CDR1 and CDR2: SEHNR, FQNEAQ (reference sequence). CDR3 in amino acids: CASSPDRSSGMNTEAFF. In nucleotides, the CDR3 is TGTGCCAGCAGCCCCGACAGGTCCTCTGGGATGAACACTGAAGCTTTCTTT.

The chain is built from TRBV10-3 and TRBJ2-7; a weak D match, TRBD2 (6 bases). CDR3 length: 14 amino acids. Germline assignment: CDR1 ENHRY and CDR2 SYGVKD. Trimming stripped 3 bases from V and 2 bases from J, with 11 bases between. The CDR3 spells CAISEGRGPYEQYF. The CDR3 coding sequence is TGTGCCATCAGTGAAGGGCGGGGCCCCTACGAGCAGTACTTC.

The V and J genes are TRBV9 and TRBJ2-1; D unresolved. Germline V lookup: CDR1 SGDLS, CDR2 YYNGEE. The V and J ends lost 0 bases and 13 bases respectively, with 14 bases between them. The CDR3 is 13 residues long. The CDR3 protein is CASSVVVGSIQFF. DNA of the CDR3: TGTGCCAGCAGCGTAGTAGTGGGATCGATCCAGTTCTTC.

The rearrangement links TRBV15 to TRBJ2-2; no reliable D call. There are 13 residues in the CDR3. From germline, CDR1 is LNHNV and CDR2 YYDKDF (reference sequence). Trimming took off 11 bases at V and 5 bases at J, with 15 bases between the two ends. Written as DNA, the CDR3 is TGTGCCTTACGGCAAAGGGATACCGGGGAGCTGTTTTTT. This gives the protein CALRQRDTGELFF.

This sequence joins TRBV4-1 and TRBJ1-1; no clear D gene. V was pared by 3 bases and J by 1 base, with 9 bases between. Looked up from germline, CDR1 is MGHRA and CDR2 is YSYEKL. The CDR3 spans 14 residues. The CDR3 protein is CASSHVQENTEAFF. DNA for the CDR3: TGCGCCAGCAGCCATGTCCAGGAGAACACTGAAGCTTTCTTT.

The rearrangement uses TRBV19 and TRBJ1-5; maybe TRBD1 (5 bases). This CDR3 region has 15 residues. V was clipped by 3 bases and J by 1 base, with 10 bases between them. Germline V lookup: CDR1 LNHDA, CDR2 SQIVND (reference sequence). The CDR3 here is CASSMAGGSNQPQHF. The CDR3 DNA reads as TGTGCCAGTAGTATGGCCGGGGGAAGCAATCAGCCCCAGCATTTT.

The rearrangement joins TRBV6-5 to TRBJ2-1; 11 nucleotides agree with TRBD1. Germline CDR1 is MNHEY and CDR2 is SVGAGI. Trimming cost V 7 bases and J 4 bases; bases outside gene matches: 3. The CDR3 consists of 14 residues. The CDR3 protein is CASNGQGAYNEQFF. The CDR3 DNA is TGTGCCAGCAATGGACAGGGGGCTTACAATGAGCAGTTCTTC.

The CDR3 DNA reads as TGTGCCAGTAGTTCGGGAGGACAGCCCCAGCATTTT. Protein sequence: CASSSGGQPQHF. The rearrangement joins TRBV19 to TRBJ1-5; D unresolved. Per the germline V gene, CDR1 is LNHDA and CDR2 is SQIVND (reference sequence). The CDR3 is 12 residues long. The V end lost 5 bases, the J end lost 7 bases, and 9 bases lay between the germline ends. Looking up the rest from reference TRBV19 and TRBJ1-5 gives the full variable domain: DGGITQSPKYLFRKEGQNVTLSCEQNLNHDAMYWYRQDPGQGLRLIYYSQIVNDFQKGDIAEGYSVSREKKESFPLTVTSAQKNPTAFYLCASSSGGQPQHFGDGTRLSIL.